These T cell receptor beta chains were read from a single sample in a study of blood T cell repertoires in COVID-19. Profiling relied on immunoSEQ multiplex PCR, and the TCRdb table lists in-frame clones only, not all of them. The data hold about 66,000 clones, with roughly 91% observed a single time. Source material: peripheral blood. The receptors stem from a man between 60 and 75 years old with acute or convalescent COVID-19. Both conserved end residues are part of each CDR3. The D gene is left open where the match is weak.

v_call: TRBV30; j_call: TRBJ2-7; d_call: .; cdr3_nt: TGTGCCTGGAGCAGCGCCTACGAGCAGTACTTC; cdr3_aa: CAWSSAYEQYF
v_call: TRBV12-3/TRBV12-4; j_call: TRBJ1-2; d_call: TRBD1; cdr3_nt: TGTGCCAGCAGCAGGGACAGGAACTATGGCTACACCTTC; cdr3_aa: CASSRDRNYGYTF
v_call: TRBV5-1; j_call: TRBJ1-1; d_call: .; cdr3_nt: TGCGCCAGCAGCTTGAGGGAGAGGAACACTGAAGCTTTCTTT; cdr3_aa: CASSLRERNTEAFF
v_call: TRBV19; j_call: TRBJ2-2; d_call: .; cdr3_nt: TGTGCCAGTAGTATAAGGTCGGGGTCGAGTACTGGCGGGGAGCTGTTTTTT; cdr3_aa: CASSIRSGSSTGGELFF
v_call: TRBV5-6; j_call: TRBJ1-2; d_call: .; cdr3_nt: TGTGCCAGCAGCGTGGACAGCCTTAACTATGGCTACACCTTC; cdr3_aa: CASSVDSLNYGYTF
v_call: TRBV9; j_call: TRBJ2-3; d_call: .; cdr3_nt: TGTGCCAGCAGCGTAGCTCCCAGCACAGATACGCAGTATTTT; cdr3_aa: CASSVAPSTDTQYF
v_call: TRBV24-1; j_call: TRBJ2-1; d_call: TRBD2; cdr3_nt: TGTGCCACCAGGACCTCGGGGGGGTATGAGCAGTTCTTC; cdr3_aa: CATRTSGGYEQFF
v_call: TRBV24-1; j_call: TRBJ1-5; d_call: .; cdr3_nt: TGTGCCACCAGTGCTGCAGGGGATAATCAGCCCCAGCATTTT; cdr3_aa: CATSAAGDNQPQHF
v_call: TRBV6-6; j_call: TRBJ2-7; d_call: TRBD2; cdr3_nt: TGTGCCAGCAGTTACCAACTAGCGGGGGCCCGAGAGCAGTACTTC; cdr3_aa: CASSYQLAGAREQYF
v_call: TRBV6-5; j_call: TRBJ1-2; d_call: TRBD1; cdr3_nt: TGTGCCAGCAGCTCGGGACAGTTTTCTGGCTACACCTTC; cdr3_aa: CASSSGQFSGYTF